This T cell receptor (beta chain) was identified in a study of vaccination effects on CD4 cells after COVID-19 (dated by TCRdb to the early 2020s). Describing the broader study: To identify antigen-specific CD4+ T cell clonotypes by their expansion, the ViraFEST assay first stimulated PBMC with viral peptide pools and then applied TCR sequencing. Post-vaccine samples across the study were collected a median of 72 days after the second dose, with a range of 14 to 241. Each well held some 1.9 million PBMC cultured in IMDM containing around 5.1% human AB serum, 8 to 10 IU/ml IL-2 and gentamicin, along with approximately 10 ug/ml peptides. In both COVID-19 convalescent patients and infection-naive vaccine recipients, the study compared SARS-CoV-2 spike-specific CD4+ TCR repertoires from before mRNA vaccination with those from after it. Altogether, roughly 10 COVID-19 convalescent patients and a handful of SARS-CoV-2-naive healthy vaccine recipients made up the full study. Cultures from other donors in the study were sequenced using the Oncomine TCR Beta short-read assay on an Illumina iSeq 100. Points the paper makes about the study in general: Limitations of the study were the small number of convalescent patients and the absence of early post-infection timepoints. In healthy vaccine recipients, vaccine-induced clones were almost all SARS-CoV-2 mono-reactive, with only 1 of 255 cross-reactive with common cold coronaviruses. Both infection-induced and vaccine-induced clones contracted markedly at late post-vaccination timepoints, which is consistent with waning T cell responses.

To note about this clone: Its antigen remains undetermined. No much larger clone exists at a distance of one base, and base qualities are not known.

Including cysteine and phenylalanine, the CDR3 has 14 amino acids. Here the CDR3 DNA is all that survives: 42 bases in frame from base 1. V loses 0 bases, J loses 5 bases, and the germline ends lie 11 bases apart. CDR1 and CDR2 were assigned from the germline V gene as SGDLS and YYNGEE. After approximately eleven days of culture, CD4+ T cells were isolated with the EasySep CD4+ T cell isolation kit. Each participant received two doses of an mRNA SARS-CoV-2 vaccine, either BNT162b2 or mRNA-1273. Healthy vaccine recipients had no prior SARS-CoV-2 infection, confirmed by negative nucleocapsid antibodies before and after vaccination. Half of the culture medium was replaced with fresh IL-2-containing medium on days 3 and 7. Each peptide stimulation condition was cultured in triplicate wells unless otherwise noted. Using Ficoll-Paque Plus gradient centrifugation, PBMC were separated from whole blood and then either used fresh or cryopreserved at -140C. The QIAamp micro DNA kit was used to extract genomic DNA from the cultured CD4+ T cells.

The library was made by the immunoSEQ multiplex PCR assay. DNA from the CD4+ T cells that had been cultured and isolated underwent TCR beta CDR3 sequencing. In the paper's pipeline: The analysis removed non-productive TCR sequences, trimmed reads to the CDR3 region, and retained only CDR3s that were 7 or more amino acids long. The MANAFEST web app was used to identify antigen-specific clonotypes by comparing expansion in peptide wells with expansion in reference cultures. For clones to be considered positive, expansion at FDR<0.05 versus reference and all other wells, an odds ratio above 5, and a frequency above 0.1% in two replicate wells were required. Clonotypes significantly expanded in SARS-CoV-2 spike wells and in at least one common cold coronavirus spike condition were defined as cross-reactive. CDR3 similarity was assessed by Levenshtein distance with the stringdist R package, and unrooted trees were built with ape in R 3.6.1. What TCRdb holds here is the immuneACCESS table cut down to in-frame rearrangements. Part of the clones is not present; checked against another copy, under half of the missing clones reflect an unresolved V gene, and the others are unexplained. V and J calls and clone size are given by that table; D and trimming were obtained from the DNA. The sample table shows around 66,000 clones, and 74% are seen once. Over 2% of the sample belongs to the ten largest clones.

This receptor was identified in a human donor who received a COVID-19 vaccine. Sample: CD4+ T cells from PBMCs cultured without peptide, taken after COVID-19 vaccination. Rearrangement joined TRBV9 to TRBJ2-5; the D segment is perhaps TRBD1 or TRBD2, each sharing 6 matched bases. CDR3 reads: CASSVEGGLETQYF. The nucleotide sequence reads TGTGCCAGCAGCGTAGAGGGGGGCTTGGAGACCCAGTACTTC.